The clone carrying this T cell receptor (beta chain) was recorded many times. Its antigen is undetermined. The sample belongs to a study of metastatic and nonmetastatic thyroid tumors. Overall study findings and caveats: Benign nodules were reported to have significantly lower TCR beta diversity than malignant thyroid tumors, in blood and tumor.

TCRdb reanalyzed the PCR reads with MiXCR. The profile shows approximately 50,000 clones, roughly 22% of them singletons. None of the patients had undergone any treatment ahead of thyroid surgery. The CDR3 is 16 amino acids. Per germline, CDR1 MDHEN and CDR2 SYDVKM. V lost 9 bases and J 9 bases, leaving 27 bases between the germline ends. This chain connects TRBV28 to TRBJ2-1; D may be TRBD2 (6 bases). The source of this sequence is a female donor with papillary thyroid cancer or a benign thyroid nodule (not recorded which). Some clones in this sample may be carry-over from other donors' samples. The sample consisted of blood. The DNA for the CDR3 is TGTGCCAGTAAGGGGACCACCGGGAGATTTCATGGTGAGCAGTTCTTC. Residues: CASKGTTGRFHGEQFF.